This TCR beta chain was documented in a study of shared clonotypes between healthy human individuals. General observations from the study: Sequencing depth was expected to influence donor clonotype sharing.

The germline CDR1 and CDR2 sequences are SGHAT and FQNNGV. The CDR3 contains 14 residues. The V gene lost 5 bases and the J gene lost 2 bases, with 12 bases spanning the gap. Terminally differentiated effector memory CD45RA+ cells were excluded from the naive CD8 cells, which were CD45RO-negative and positively selected for CCR7. The healthy adult donors were HIV-negative and reported no recent acute infections or vaccinations. Every immunoSEQ plate was one replicate of a subset's evenly spread DNA. The table came from immunoSEQ multiplex PCR; TCRdb's copy has only in-frame clones and leaves some out. The sample includes 2 million to 2.5 million clones, roughly 91% of them seen just once. Turning to this clone: Its antigen is not known.

This receptor was identified in a man aged 18 to 29 in good health. Some clones in this sample may be carry-over from other donors' samples. The sequencing input was naive CD8+ T cells from PBMCs. The chain joins TRBV11-2 to TRBJ1-1; D uncertain. The CDR3 spells CASSPWTVNTEAFF. As DNA, the CDR3 is TGTGCCAGCAGCCCGTGGACCGTTAACACTGAAGCTTTCTTT.